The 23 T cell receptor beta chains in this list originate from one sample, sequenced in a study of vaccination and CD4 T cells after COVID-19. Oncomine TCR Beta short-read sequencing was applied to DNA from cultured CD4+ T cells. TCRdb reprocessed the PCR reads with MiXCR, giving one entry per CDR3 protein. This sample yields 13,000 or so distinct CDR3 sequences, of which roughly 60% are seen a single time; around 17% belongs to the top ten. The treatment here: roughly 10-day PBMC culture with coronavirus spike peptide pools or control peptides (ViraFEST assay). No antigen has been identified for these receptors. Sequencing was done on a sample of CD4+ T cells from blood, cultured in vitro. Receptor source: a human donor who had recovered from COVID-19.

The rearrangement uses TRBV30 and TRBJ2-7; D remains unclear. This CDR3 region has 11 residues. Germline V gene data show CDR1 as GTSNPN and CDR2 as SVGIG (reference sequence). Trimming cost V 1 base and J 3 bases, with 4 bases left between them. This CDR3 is CAWSARYEQYF. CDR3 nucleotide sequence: TGTGCCTGGAGTGCCCGCTACGAGCAGTACTTC.

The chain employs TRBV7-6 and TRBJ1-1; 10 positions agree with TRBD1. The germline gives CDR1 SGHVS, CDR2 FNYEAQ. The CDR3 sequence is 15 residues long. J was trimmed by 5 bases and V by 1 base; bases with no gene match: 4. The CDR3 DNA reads TGTGCCAGCAGCTTAGGCGGGACAGGGGAGACTGAAGCTTTCTTT. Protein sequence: CASSLGGTGETEAFF.

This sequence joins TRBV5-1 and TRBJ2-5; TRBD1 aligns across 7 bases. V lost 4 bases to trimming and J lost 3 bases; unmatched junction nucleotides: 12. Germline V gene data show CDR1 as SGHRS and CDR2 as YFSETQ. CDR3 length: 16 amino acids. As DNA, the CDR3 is TGCGCCAGCAGCCCACGACCCACAGGGGCCGAAGAGACCCAGTACTTC. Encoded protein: CASSPRPTGAEETQYF.

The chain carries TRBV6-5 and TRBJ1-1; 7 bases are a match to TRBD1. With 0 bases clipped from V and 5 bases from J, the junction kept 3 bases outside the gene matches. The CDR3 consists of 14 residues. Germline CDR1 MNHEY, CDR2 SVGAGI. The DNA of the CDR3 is TGTGCCAGCAGTTACTCAGACAGGGAGACTGAAGCTTTCTTT. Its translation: CASSYSDRETEAFF.

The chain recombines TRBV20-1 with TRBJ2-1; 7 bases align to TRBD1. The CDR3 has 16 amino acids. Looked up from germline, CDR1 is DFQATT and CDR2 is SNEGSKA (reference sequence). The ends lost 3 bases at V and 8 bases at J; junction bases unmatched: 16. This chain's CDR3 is CSASFITRDRIYEQFF. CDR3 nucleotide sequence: TGCAGTGCTAGTTTTATCACCCGGGACAGAATTTATGAGCAGTTCTTC.

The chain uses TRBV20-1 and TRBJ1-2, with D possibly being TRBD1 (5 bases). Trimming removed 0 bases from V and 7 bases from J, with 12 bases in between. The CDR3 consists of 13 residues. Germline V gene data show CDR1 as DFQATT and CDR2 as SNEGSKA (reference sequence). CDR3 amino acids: CSARDSRGGGYTF. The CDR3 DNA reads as TGCAGTGCTAGAGATTCCCGGGGCGGTGGCTACACCTTC.

In DNA form, the CDR3 reads TGTGCCAGCAGCTTATACTGGGGTAATGAGCAGTTCTTC. As protein: CASSLYWGNEQFF. This chain links TRBV7-3 with TRBJ2-1; D gene unclear. V lost 2 bases, J lost 7 bases, and 9 bases lay in between. Looked up from germline, CDR1 is SGHTA and CDR2 is FQGTGA. The CDR3 has 13 amino acids.

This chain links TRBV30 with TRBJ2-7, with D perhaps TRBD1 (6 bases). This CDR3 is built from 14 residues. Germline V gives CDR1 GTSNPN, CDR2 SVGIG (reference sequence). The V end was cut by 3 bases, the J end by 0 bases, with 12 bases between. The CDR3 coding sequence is TGTGCCTGGAGAATTACAGGGACCTCCTACGAGCAGTACTTC. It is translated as CAWRITGTSYEQYF. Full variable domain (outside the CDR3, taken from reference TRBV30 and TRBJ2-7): SQTIHQWPATLVQPVGSPLSLECTVEGTSNPNLYWYRQAAGRGLQLLFYSVGIGQISSEVPQNLSASRPQDRQFILSSKKLLLSDSGFYLCAWRITGTSYEQYFGPGTRLTVT.

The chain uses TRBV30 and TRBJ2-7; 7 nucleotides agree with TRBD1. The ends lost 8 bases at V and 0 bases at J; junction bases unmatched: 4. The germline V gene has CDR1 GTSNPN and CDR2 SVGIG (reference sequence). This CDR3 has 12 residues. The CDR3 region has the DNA TGTGCCGGACAGGATTCCTCCTACGAGCAGTACTTC. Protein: CAGQDSSYEQYF.

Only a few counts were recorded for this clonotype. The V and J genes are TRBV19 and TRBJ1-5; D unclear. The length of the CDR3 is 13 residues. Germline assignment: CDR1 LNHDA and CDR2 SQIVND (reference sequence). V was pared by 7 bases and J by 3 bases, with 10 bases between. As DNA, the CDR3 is TGTGCCAGTACCCCCCAGCACAATCAGCCCCAGCATTTT. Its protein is CASTPQHNQPQHF.

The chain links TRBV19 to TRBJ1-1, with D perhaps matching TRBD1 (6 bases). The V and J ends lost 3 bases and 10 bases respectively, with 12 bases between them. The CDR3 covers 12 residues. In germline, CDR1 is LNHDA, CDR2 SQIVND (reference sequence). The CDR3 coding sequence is TGTGCCAGTAGTATGGAAGGGGGGGGAGCTTTCTTT. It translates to CASSMEGGGAFF.

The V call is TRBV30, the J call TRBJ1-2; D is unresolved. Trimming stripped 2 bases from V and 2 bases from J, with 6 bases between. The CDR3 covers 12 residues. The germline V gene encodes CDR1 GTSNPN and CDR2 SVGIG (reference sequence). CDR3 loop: CAWSWINYGYTF. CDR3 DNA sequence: TGTGCCTGGAGTTGGATCAACTATGGCTACACCTTC.

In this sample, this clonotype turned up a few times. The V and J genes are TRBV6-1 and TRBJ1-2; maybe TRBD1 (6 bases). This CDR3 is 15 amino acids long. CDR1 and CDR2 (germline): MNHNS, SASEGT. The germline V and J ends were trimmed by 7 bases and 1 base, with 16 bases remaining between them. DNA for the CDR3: TGTGCCAGCAACAGTGGGGGCAGGCATAACTATGGCTACACCTTC. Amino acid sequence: CASNSGGRHNYGYTF.

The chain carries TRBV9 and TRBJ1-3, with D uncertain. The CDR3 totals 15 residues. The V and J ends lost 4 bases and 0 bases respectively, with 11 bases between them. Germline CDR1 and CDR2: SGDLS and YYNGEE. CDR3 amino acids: CASSPTAASGNTIYF. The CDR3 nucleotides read TGTGCCAGCAGCCCCACGGCCGCCTCTGGAAACACCATATATTTT.

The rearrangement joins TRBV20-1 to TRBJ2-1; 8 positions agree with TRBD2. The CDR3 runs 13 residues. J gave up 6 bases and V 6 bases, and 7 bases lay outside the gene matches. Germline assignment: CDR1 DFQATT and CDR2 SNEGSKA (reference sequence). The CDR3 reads CSAPGLAPNEQFF. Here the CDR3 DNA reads TGCAGTGCACCAGGACTAGCTCCCAATGAGCAGTTCTTC.

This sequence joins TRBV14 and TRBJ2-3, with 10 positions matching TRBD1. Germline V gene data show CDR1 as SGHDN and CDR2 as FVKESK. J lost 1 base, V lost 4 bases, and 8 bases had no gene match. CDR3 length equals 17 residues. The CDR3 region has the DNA TGTGCCAGCAGCCCTTACCTTGGACAGGGGGGCACAGATACGCAGTATTTT. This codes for CASSPYLGQGGTDTQYF.

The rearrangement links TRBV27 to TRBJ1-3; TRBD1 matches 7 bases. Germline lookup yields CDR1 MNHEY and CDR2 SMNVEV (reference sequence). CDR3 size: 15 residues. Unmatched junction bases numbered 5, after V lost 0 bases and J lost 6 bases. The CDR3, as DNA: TGTGCCAGCAGTTTATCCCCGGGACAGTTAAACACCATATATTTT. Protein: CASSLSPGQLNTIYF.

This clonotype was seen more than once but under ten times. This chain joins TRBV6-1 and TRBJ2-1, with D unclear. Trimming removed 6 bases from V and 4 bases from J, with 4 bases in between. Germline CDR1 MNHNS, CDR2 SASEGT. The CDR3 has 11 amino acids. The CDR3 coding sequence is TGTGCCAGCAGCCGTTACAATGAGCAGTTCTTC. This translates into CASSRYNEQFF.

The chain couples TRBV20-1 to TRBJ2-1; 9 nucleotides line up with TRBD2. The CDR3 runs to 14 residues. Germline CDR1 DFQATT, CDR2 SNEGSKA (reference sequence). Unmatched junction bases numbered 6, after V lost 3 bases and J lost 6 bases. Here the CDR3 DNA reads TGCAGTGCTAGCCTAGCGGGAAACAGCAATGAGCAGTTCTTC. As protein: CSASLAGNSNEQFF.

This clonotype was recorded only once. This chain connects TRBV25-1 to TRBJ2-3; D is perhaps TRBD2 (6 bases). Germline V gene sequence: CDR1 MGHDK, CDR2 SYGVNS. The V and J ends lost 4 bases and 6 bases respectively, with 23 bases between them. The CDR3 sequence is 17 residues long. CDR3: CASSARRDDRGEDTQYF. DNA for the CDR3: TGTGCCAGCAGTGCACGGCGGGATGATCGCGGGGAGGATACGCAGTATTTT.

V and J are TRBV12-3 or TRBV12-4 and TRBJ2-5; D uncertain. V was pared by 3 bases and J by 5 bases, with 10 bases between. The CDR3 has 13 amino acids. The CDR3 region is CASSFYSGETQYF. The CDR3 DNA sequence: TGTGCCAGCAGTTTCTACTCTGGGGAGACCCAGTACTTC.

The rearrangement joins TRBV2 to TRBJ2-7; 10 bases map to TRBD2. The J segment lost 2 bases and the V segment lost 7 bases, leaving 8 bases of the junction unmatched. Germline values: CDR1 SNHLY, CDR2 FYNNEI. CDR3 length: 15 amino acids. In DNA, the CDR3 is TGTGCCAGCAACCGCCTAGCGGGAGTTCCCTACGAGCAGTACTTC. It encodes CASNRLAGVPYEQYF.

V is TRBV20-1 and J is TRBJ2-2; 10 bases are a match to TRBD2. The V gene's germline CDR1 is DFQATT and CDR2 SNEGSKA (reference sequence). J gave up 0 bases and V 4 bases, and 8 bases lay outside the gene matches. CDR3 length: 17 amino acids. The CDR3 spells CSAIRASGSANTGELFF. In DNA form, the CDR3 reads TGCAGTGCTATTAGGGCTAGCGGGAGTGCGAACACCGGGGAGCTGTTTTTT.